This TCR beta chain was sequenced in a study of T cells in Graves' hyperthyroidism and ophthalmopathy. Authors of the study amplified TCR beta CDR3 regions from RNA transcripts. TCR CDR3 underwent first-round RT-PCR with the HTBI primer set. Via MiXCR, TCRdb re-called the multiplex PCR reads, giving one row per CDR3 protein. Of hundreds of thousands of distinct CDR3 sequences in the sample, roughly 40% are singletons; the top ten hold 7% to 10%. There are a few counts of this clonotype. The CDR3 has 14 amino acids. Germline CDR1 SEHNR, CDR2 FQNEAQ (reference sequence). V dropped 7 bases and J dropped 5; count of bases not matched to a gene: 10.

The sequence was collected from a young man with Graves' hyperthyroidism. The V and J genes are TRBV7-9 and TRBJ1-2, with 7 bases lining up with TRBD1. The specimen was blood. CDR3 protein: CASNRGDEDYGYTF. As DNA, the CDR3 is TGTGCCAGCAACAGGGGAGACGAAGATTATGGCTACACCTTC. The full variable domain, its missing parts supplied by reference TRBV7-9 and TRBJ1-2, is DTGVSQNPRHKITKRGQNVTFRCDPISEHNRLYWYRQTLGQGPEFLTYFQNEAQLEKSRLLSDRFSAERPKGSFSTLEIQRTEQGDSAMYLCASNRGDEDYGYTFGSGTRLTVV.